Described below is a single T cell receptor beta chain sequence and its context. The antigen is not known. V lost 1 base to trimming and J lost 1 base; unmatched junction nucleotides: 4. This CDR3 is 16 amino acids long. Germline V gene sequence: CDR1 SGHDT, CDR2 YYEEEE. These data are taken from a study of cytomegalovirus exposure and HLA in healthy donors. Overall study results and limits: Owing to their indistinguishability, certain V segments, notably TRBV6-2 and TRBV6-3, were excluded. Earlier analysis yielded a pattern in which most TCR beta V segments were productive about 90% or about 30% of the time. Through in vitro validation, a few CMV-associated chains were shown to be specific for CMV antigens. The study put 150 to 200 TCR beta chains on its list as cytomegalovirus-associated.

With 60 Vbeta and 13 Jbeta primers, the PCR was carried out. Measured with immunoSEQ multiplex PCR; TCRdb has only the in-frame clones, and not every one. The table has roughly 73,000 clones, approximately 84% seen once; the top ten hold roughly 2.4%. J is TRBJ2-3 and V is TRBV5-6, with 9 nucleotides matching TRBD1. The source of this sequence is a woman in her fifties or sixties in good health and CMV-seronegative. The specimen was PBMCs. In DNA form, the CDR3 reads TGTGCCAGCAGCTTGACAGGGGGCGCACGCACAGATACGCAGTATTTT. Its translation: CASSLTGGARTDTQYF. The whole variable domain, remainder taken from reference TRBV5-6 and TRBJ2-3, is DAGVTQSPTHLIKTRGQQVTLRCSPKSGHDTVSWYQQALGQGPQFIFQYYEEEERQRGNFPDRFSGHQFPNYSSELNVNALLLGDSALYLCASSLTGGARTDTQYFGPGTRLTVL.